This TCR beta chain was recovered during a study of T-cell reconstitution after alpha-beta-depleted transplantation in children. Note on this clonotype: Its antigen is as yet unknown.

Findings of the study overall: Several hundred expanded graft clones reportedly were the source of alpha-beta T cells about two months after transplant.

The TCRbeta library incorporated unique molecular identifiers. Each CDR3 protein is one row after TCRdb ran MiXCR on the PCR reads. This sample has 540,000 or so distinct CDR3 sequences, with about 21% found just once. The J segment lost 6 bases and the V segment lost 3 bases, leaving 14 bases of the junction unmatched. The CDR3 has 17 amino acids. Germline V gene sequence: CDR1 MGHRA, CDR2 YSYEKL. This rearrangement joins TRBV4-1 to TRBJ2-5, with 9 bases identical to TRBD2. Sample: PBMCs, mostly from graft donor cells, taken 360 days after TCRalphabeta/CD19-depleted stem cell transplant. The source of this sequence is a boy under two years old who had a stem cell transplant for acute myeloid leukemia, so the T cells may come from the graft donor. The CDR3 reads CASSQVLAGNEGKTQYF. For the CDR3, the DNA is TGCGCCAGCAGCCAGGTTCTAGCGGGGAACGAAGGAAAGACCCAGTACTTC.